The clone carrying this T cell receptor beta chain was counted ten times or more. Its target is unknown. TCRdb reprocessed the 5' RACE reads with MiXCR, giving one entry per CDR3 protein. The sample records about 450,000 distinct CDR3 sequences, 15% to 20% being singletons. Only healthy Caucasians were included as donors. The data were taken from a study of identical twins. Study-level findings and limits: With beta out-of-frame sequences, excess sharing by twins was weaker. Cord blood's abundant beta clonotypes had fewer insertions, unlike memory repertoires. The presence of invariant MAIT and iNKT cells could partly confound analyses of zero-insertion sequences.

The source of this sequence is a middle-aged man in good health. What was sequenced was naive T cells sorted from blood.

CDR3 DNA: TGTGCCACCAGTGACCGAGAGACAGGGATCAATGAGCAGTTCTTC. Its translation is CATSDRETGINEQFF. The chain joins TRBV24-1 to TRBJ2-1; 7 positions agree with TRBD1. Germline V gene data show CDR1 as KGHDR and CDR2 as SFDVKD. The junction had 8 bases not matched to a gene; V was cut back by 4 bases and J by 6 bases. This CDR3 is 15 amino acids long.